The 8 T cell receptor beta chains below were found in one sample sequenced in a study of OX40 agonist ivuxolimab in advanced cancers. Measured with immunoSEQ multiplex PCR; TCRdb has only the in-frame clones, and not every one. The sample records 65,000 to 85,000 clones, 92% being singletons. The sample consisted of CD4+ or CD8+ T cells sorted from blood, taken in a trial of the OX40 agonist ivuxolimab. Source of these receptors: an adult with an advanced solid tumor such as melanoma, head and neck, liver or kidney cancer.

The rearrangement uses TRBV18 and TRBJ2-1, with TRBD1 identical over 8 bases. Germline V gene sequence: CDR1 KGHSH, CDR2 LQKENI. The CDR3 runs to 15 residues. The V and J ends lost 2 bases and 6 bases, in that order; junction bases with no gene match: 6. CDR3 DNA: TGTGCCAGCTCACCAATAGGACAGGGTGGCAATGAGCAGTTCTTC. Protein sequence: CASSPIGQGGNEQFF.

The chain recombines TRBV7-9 with TRBJ2-5; D unresolved. V dropped 1 base and J dropped 5 bases, with 2 bases sitting between them. Per germline, CDR1 SEHNR and CDR2 FQNEAQ (reference sequence). The length of the CDR3 is 11 residues. The CDR3 loop reads CASSLDETQYF. In nucleotides, the CDR3 is TGTGCCAGCAGCTTAGATGAGACCCAGTACTTC.

The chain combines TRBV6-5 with TRBJ2-7, with D possibly matching TRBD2 (6 bases). V gave up 4 bases and J gave up 2 bases, with 12 bases separating them. Germline V gives CDR1 MNHEY, CDR2 SVGAGI. CDR3 length: 14 amino acids. The CDR3 nucleotides are TGTGCCAGCAGTTTATCGGGGGACCCCTACGAGCAGTACTTC. Translation: CASSLSGDPYEQYF.

The sample holds one count of this clone. The chain couples TRBV20-1 to TRBJ2-5; D gene uncertain. The CDR3 has 11 residues. V was clipped by 1 base and J by 4 bases, with 4 bases between them. Germline lookup yields CDR1 DFQATT and CDR2 SNEGSKA (reference sequence). In nucleotides, the CDR3 is TGCAGTGCTAGAGCCGCAGAGACCCAGTACTTC. It is translated as CSARAAETQYF.

V usage is TRBV10-3 and J usage is TRBJ1-1; D gene ambiguous. Germline CDR1 and CDR2: ENHRY and SYGVKD. This CDR3 is 14 amino acids long. V shed 2 bases and J shed 4 bases, with 11 bases lying between them. The CDR3 reads CAISETRSATEAFF. The CDR3 DNA sequence: TGTGCCATCAGTGAGACCCGGTCGGCCACTGAAGCTTTCTTT.

The V and J genes are TRBV5-4 and TRBJ2-3, with 8 bases matching TRBD1. Unmatched junction bases numbered 5, after V lost 4 bases and J lost 1 base. The V gene's germline CDR1 is SGHNT and CDR2 YYREEE (reference sequence). The CDR3 sequence is 15 residues long. DNA for the CDR3: TGTGCCAGCAGCCCTGGACAGGGAGGCACAGATACGCAGTATTTT. This gives the protein CASSPGQGGTDTQYF.

The chain combines TRBV10-1 with TRBJ2-1; TRBD2 matches at 9 bases. The CDR3 covers 14 residues. CDR1 WNHNN and CDR2 SYGVQD come from the germline V gene (reference sequence). V shed 10 bases and J 0 bases; nucleotides not matched to a gene: 4. The CDR3 protein is CAKPREGSYNEQFF. In nucleotides, the CDR3 is TGCGCCAAGCCGCGGGAGGGCTCCTACAATGAGCAGTTCTTC.

This rearrangement joins TRBV19 to TRBJ1-1, with 10 bases matching TRBD1. CDR1 is LNHDA and CDR2 is SQIVND in the germline V gene (reference sequence). Trimming removed 4 bases from V and 3 bases from J; junction bases left unmatched: 11. This CDR3 region has 17 residues. CDR3 bases: TGTGCCAGTAGTACCCCCGACAGGGGGCCTGGGGACACTGAAGCTTTCTTT. The encoded protein is CASSTPDRGPGDTEAFF.